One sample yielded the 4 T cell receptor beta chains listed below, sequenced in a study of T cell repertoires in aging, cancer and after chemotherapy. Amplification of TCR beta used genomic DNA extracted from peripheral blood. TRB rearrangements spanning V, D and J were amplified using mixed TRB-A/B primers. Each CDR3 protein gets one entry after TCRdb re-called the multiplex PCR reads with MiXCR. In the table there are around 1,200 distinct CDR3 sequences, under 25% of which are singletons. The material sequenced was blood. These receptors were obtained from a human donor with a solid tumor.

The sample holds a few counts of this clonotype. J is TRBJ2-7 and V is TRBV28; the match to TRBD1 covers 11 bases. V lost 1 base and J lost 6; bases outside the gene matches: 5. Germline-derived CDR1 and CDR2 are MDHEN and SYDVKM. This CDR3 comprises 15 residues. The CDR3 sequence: CASSLLLGQGGEQYF. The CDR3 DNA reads TGTGCCAGCAGTTTATTGTTGGGACAGGGGGGCGAGCAGTACTTC.

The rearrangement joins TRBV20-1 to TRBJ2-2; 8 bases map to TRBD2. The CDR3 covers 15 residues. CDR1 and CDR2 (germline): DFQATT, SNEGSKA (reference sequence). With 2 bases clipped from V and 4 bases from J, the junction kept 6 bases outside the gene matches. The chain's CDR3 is CSARPAGGRTGELFF. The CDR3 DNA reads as TGCAGTGCTAGACCCGCGGGAGGCCGCACCGGGGAGCTGTTTTTT.

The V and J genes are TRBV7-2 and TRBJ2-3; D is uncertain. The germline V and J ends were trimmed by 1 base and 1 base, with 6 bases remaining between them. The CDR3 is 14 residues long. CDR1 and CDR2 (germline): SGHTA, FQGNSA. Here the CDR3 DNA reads TGTGCCAGCAGCTTAGATGTCGGCACAGATACGCAGTATTTT. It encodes CASSLDVGTDTQYF.

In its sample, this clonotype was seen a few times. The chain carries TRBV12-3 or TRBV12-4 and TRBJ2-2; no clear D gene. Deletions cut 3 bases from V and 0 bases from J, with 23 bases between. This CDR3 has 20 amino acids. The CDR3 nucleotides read TGTGCCAGCAGTTTTCGTAGAGAACTGCTCAGACCCTCGAACACCGGGGAGCTGTTTTTT. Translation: CASSFRRELLRPSNTGELFF.